A single sample is the source of the 17 T cell receptor beta chains below, sequenced in a study of cytomegalovirus exposure and HLA in healthy donors. PCR involved 60 Vbeta and 13 Jbeta primers. Produced via immunoSEQ multiplex PCR; TCRdb's table is partial and in-frame only. Among around 150,000 clones listed, around 76% were seen once. Sequencing was carried out using PBMCs. The receptor set was obtained from a female donor in good health and CMV-seronegative.

In its sample, this clone was seen once. The V call is TRBV19, the J call TRBJ2-5, with a possible D match to TRBD2 (7 bases). The CDR3 spans 13 residues. Germline values: CDR1 LNHDA, CDR2 SQIVND (reference sequence). Trimming took 8 bases from V and 5 from J, leaving 15 bases between them. CDR3 sequence reads: CASEGGPRETQYF. CDR3 coding DNA: TGTGCCAGTGAGGGGGGGCCTCGGGAGACCCAGTACTTC.

This chain connects TRBV6-4 to TRBJ2-5, with a tentative D call TRBD2 (5 bases). CDR3 size: 13 residues. Looked up from germline, CDR1 is MRHNA and CDR2 is SNTAGT. V gave up 3 bases and J gave up 5 bases, with 10 bases separating them. CDR3 nucleotide sequence: TGTGCCAGCAGTGAGGAGGTGGGGGAGACCCAGTACTTC. The encoded protein is CASSEEVGETQYF.

V gene TRBV27 combines with J gene TRBJ1-2; D is unresolved. V was cut by 2 bases and J by 4 bases, with 8 bases left in between. The CDR3 is 13 amino acids. Germline loops: CDR1 MNHEY, CDR2 SMNVEV (reference sequence). CDR3 nucleotides: TGTGCCAGCAGTTTAGCGCCAGGCTATGGCTACACCTTC. Its protein is CASSLAPGYGYTF.

In its sample, this clone was seen once. This chain uses TRBV29-1 with TRBJ2-3, with 8 nucleotides matching TRBD2. This CDR3 contains 14 residues. Losses at the gene ends were 4 bases for V and 3 bases for J; bases not matched to a gene: 6. Germline lookup yields CDR1 SQVTM and CDR2 ANQGSEA. CDR3 DNA: TGCAGCGTTGGCCCAGCGGGAGTAACAGATACGCAGTATTTT. Protein product: CSVGPAGVTDTQYF.

The chain carries TRBV9 and TRBJ1-2; D is perhaps TRBD1 (5 bases). The CDR3 loop spans 16 amino acids. Germline V gene data show CDR1 as SGDLS and CDR2 as YYNGEE. V was pared by 3 bases and J by 7 bases, with 22 bases between. The CDR3 region is CASSAQVGPSLGGYTF. DNA of the CDR3: TGTGCCAGCAGCGCCCAGGTGGGGCCATCGCTCGGTGGCTACACCTTC.

The rearrangement links TRBV4-1 to TRBJ2-5, with D perhaps matching TRBD2 (5 bases). The CDR3 is made up of 15 amino acids. CDR1 MGHRA and CDR2 YSYEKL come from the germline V gene. V dropped 4 bases and J dropped 1 base, with 13 bases sitting between them. The CDR3 region is CASSRLPGFQETQYF. CDR3 DNA: TGCGCCAGCAGCCGCCTCCCGGGGTTCCAAGAGACCCAGTACTTC.

This clone has just one count. The J gene is TRBJ1-2, the V gene TRBV11-2; the D gene is possibly TRBD1 (6 bases). V lost 1 base and J lost 5, with 8 bases in between. This CDR3 spans 13 amino acids. Germline V gene lookup returns CDR1 SGHAT and CDR2 FQNNGV. The chain's CDR3 is CASSLVGAYGYTF. The CDR3 nucleotides are TGTGCCAGCAGCTTAGTGGGGGCGTATGGCTACACCTTC.

The chain employs TRBV7-9 and TRBJ2-1, with D perhaps TRBD2 (5 bases). The CDR3 consists of 16 residues. Germline CDR1 and CDR2: SEHNR and FQNEAQ (reference sequence). V gave up 5 bases and J gave up 0 bases, with 14 bases separating them. The CDR3 DNA reads TGTGCCAGCAGCCCCTACGTGGGGAGCTCCTACAATGAGCAGTTCTTC. It yields the protein CASSPYVGSSYNEQFF.

Regarding this clone: Other nucleotide sequences from this sample produce the same CDR3. This chain links TRBV9 with TRBJ1-2; D remains unclear. Trimming removed 0 bases from V and 2 bases from J, with 8 bases in between. This CDR3 spans 14 amino acids. From germline, CDR1 is SGDLS and CDR2 YYNGEE. CDR3 region: CASSVGAGNYGYTF. CDR3 coding DNA: TGTGCCAGCAGCGTAGGGGCAGGAAACTATGGCTACACCTTC.

V and J are TRBV5-1 and TRBJ1-1; 8 bases are shared with TRBD1. V lost 3 bases to trimming and J lost 0 bases; unmatched junction nucleotides: 7. This CDR3 region has 16 residues. Germline V gene lookup returns CDR1 SGHRS and CDR2 YFSETQ. CDR3 nucleotide sequence: TGCGCCAGCAGCTCGGGGACAGGTGGGATGAACACTGAAGCTTTCTTT. As protein: CASSSGTGGMNTEAFF.

The chain recombines TRBV10-2 with TRBJ1-5, with D perhaps TRBD1 (6 bases). In germline, CDR1 is WSHSY, CDR2 SAAADI. This CDR3 spans 15 amino acids. The V end lost 2 bases, the J end lost 7 bases, and 15 bases lay between the germline ends. This CDR3 reads CASSEPGQPSQPQHF. CDR3 sequence (DNA): TGCGCCAGCAGTGAGCCAGGACAGCCGTCCCAGCCCCAGCATTTT.

Concerning this clone: Other DNA sequences in the sample encode the same CDR3. V gene TRBV10-3 combines with J gene TRBJ2-7; 10 bases map to TRBD2. Germline V gene data show CDR1 as ENHRY and CDR2 as SYGVKD. The length of the CDR3 is 14 residues. After removal of 5 bases from V and 4 bases from J, the junction contained 5 bases not matched to a gene. The CDR3 bases are TGTGCCATCAGTCCAAGGACTAGCGGTTACGAGCAGTACTTC. This gives the protein CAISPRTSGYEQYF.

The chain has TRBV15 and TRBJ2-5, with 12 bases lining up with TRBD2. The J segment lost 3 bases and the V segment lost 6 bases, leaving 5 bases of the junction unmatched. Germline V CDR1 and CDR2: LNHNV, YYDKDF (reference sequence). There are 15 residues in the CDR3. CDR3: CATRSASGGEETQYF. In nucleotides, the CDR3 is TGTGCCACCAGGTCCGCTAGCGGGGGGGAAGAGACCCAGTACTTC.

The chain is built from TRBV18 and TRBJ1-1, with 7 positions matching TRBD1. This CDR3 has 15 amino acids. CDR1 and CDR2 from the germline V gene are KGHSH and LQKENI. Trimming at V came to 1 base and at J to 1 base, leaving 3 bases not matched to a gene. The CDR3 region has the DNA TGTGCCAGCTCACCACTAGACAGGGCGAACACTGAAGCTTTCTTT. This gives the protein CASSPLDRANTEAFF. Full variable domain (outside the CDR3, taken from reference TRBV18 and TRBJ1-1): NAGVMQNPRHLVRRRGQEARLRCSPMKGHSHVYWYRQLPEEGLKFMVYLQKENIIDESGMPKERFSAEFPKEGPSILRIQQVVRGDSAAYFCASSPLDRANTEAFFGQGTRLTVV.

This chain connects TRBV20-1 to TRBJ1-2, with unresolved D. CDR3 length equals 10 residues. The germline V and J ends were trimmed by 4 bases and 4 bases, with 4 bases remaining between them. Germline CDR1 and CDR2: DFQATT and SNEGSKA (reference sequence). The chain's CDR3 is CSANSYGYTF. The DNA of the CDR3 is TGCAGTGCTAACAGCTATGGCTACACCTTC.

V and J are TRBV30 and TRBJ1-2; 8 nucleotides line up with TRBD1. Germline CDR1 reads GTSNPN; CDR2 reads SVGIG (reference sequence). V lost 0 bases, J lost 0 bases, and 6 bases stayed unmatched. The length of the CDR3 is 16 residues. CDR3 DNA sequence: TGTGCCTGGAGTGTACGGGGGACAGGCCCTAACTATGGCTACACCTTC. Protein sequence: CAWSVRGTGPNYGYTF.

This rearrangement joins TRBV30 to TRBJ1-6; D not certain. The CDR3 spans 15 residues. Per germline, CDR1 GTSNPN and CDR2 SVGIG (reference sequence). V lost 0 bases and J lost 0, with 6 bases in between. CDR3 sequence reads: CAWSVKSSYNSPLHF. The DNA for the CDR3 is TGTGCCTGGAGTGTAAAGAGCTCCTATAATTCACCCCTCCACTTT. The full variable domain, completed using reference TRBV30 and TRBJ1-6, is SQTIHQWPATLVQPVGSPLSLECTVEGTSNPNLYWYRQAAGRGLQLLFYSVGIGQISSEVPQNLSASRPQDRQFILSSKKLLLSDSGFYLCAWSVKSSYNSPLHFGNGTRLTVT.